This TCR beta chain is from a study of T cell responses to AZD1222 COVID-19 vaccine. The study's findings and limits: Only six AZD1222 recipients tested seropositive at baseline.

This clone was picked up a small number of times. Its antigen is as yet unknown. Only in-frame clones appear in the TCRdb table, and some are missing; sequencing was by immunoSEQ multiplex PCR. The sample shows about 180,000 clones, around nine tenths of them seen only once. Trimming took 3 bases from V and 8 from J, leaving 11 bases between them. The CDR3 runs to 12 residues. CDR1 and CDR2 from the germline V gene are SGHDN and FVKESK. The sequence was collected from an adult who received the AZD1222 COVID-19 vaccine. The J gene is TRBJ2-7, the V gene TRBV14; D is unresolved. The specimen was peripheral blood, collected 28 days after the second AZD1222 dose. CDR3 coding DNA: TGTGCCAGCAGCCAGATGAGGTCACAGCAGTACTTC. This encodes CASSQMRSQQYF.